This TCR beta chain was found in a study of blood T cell repertoires in COVID-19. The method was immunoSEQ multiplex PCR; TCRdb's version includes in-frame clones alone and lacks a portion of them. The data contain more than 70,000 clones, around 88% of them singletons. The CDR3 sequence is 16 residues long. Trimming removed 5 bases at V and 13 bases at J, with 26 bases between. Germline V lookup: CDR1 SEHNR, CDR2 FQNEAQ (reference sequence). This sequence originates from a woman at least 80 years old with acute or convalescent COVID-19. V and J are TRBV7-9 and TRBJ1-4; possible D gene TRBD1, 6 bases. The sequenced sample consisted of peripheral blood. The CDR3 DNA is TGTGCCAGCAGCCGCCCGACATCAGAGGGGGTTAAACGACTGTTTTTT. It specifies CASSRPTSEGVKRLFF.